These 12 T cell receptor beta chains originate from one sample sequenced in a study of T cell repertoires in cytomegalovirus infection. TCRdb passed the reads through MiXCR, listing each CDR3 protein once. The repertoire holds hundreds of thousands of distinct CDR3 sequences, with around a sixth as singletons. Input material: PBMCs. The receptors here all came from a human donor in good health (CMV status not recorded). Some clones in this sample may be carry-over from other donors' samples.

This clonotype was detected ten times or more. This chain joins TRBV7-8 and TRBJ2-6, with D perhaps TRBD2 (6 bases). Germline CDR1 and CDR2: SGHVS and FQNEAQ. The V gene lost 3 bases and the J gene lost 0 bases, with 12 bases spanning the gap. The CDR3 spans 17 residues. The CDR3 protein is CASSFLGGNSGANVLTF. The CDR3 bases are TGTGCCAGCAGCTTCTTGGGCGGGAACTCTGGGGCCAACGTCCTGACTTTC.

This chain uses TRBV6-2 or TRBV6-3 with TRBJ2-1; D is uncertain. The germline V gene has CDR1 MNHEY and CDR2 SVGEGT. The CDR3 spans 15 residues. V gave up 4 bases and J gave up 10 bases, with 20 bases separating them. The CDR3 protein is CASSSPGRAHSEQFF. The DNA of the CDR3 is TGTGCCAGCAGTTCCCCCGGCCGGGCCCATTCGGAGCAGTTCTTC.

As for this clonotype: At one end the junction does not follow the germline gene, possibly because of a read error. This rearrangement joins TRBV7-9 to TRBJ2-7; possibly TRBD2 for D (5 bases). The CDR3 contains 11 residues. Germline V CDR1 and CDR2: SEHNR, FQNEAQ (reference sequence). The CDR3 protein is CARSLSGEQYF. The CDR3 DNA sequence: TGTGCCAGGAGCTTATCGGGGGAGCAGTACTTC. Combining the CDR3 with reference TRBV7-9 and TRBJ2-7 gives the whole variable domain DTGVSQNPRHKITKRGQNVTFRCDPISEHNRLYWYRQTLGQGPEFLTYFQNEAQLEKSRLLSDRFSAERPKGSFSTLEIQRTEQGDSAMYLCARSLSGEQYFGPGTRLTVT.

The chain joins TRBV4-3 to TRBJ2-2; 9 positions match TRBD1. The germline V gene has CDR1 LGHNA and CDR2 YSLEER. With 5 bases clipped from V and 3 bases from J, the junction kept 4 bases outside the gene matches. CDR3 length: 15 residues. CDR3 nucleotide sequence: TGCGCCAGCAGCGAACGGACAGGGGACACCGGGGAGCTGTTTTTT. This encodes CASSERTGDTGELFF.

This clonotype has ten or more counts. The chain carries TRBV7-2 and TRBJ2-7; TRBD1 is a possible D gene (5 bases). The germline CDR1 and CDR2 sequences are SGHTA and FQGNSA. Trimming removed 6 bases from V and 7 bases from J, with 31 bases in between. This CDR3 contains 18 residues. Here the CDR3 reads CASSRPEPFRAAVEEQYF. CDR3 nucleotides: TGTGCCAGCAGTCGACCGGAGCCCTTCAGGGCTGCCGTCGAGGAGCAGTACTTC.

CDR3: CASGAPSDSGANVLTF. The CDR3 region has the DNA TGTGCCAGCGGTGCGCCCAGCGACTCTGGGGCCAACGTCCTGACTTTC. The rearrangement links TRBV6-2 or TRBV6-3 to TRBJ2-6; D gene ambiguous. There are 16 residues in the CDR3. Between the trimmed V and J ends, which lost 8 bases and 0 bases, there was a span of 14 bases. Germline CDR1 and CDR2: MNHEY and SVGEGT.

The rearrangement joins TRBV27 to TRBJ2-1; D might be TRBD1 or TRBD2, each matching 6 bases. The CDR3 contains 17 residues. Germline-derived CDR1 and CDR2 are MNHEY and SMNVEV (reference sequence). V gave up 7 bases and J gave up 6 bases, with 25 bases separating them. The CDR3 DNA reads TGTGCCAGCAAAGAGGCTTCATGGGGGGCCCCCGGCAATGAGCAGTTCTTC. Residues: CASKEASWGAPGNEQFF.

CDR3 in DNA: TGTGCCAGCAGCTTACCAGGGGCTGTGGAAGAAAAACTGTTTTTT. This gives the protein CASSLPGAVEEKLFF. The chain combines TRBV7-2 with TRBJ1-4; D might be TRBD1 (6 bases). V lost 2 bases and J lost 8, with 15 bases in between. Germline-derived CDR1 and CDR2 are SGHTA and FQGNSA. CDR3 length: 15 residues. Based on the CDR3 plus reference TRBV7-2 and TRBJ1-4, the full variable domain is GAGVSQSPSNKVTEKGKDVELRCDPISGHTALYWYRQSLGQGLEFLIYFQGNSAPDKSGLPSDRFSAERTGGSVSTLTIQRTQQEDSAVYLCASSLPGAVEEKLFFGSGTQLSVL.

The rearrangement links TRBV6-2 or TRBV6-3 to TRBJ2-5; TRBD2 agrees at 15 bases. In germline, CDR1 is MNHEY, CDR2 SVGEGT. The CDR3 is 14 residues long. V dropped 6 bases and J dropped 11; count of bases not matched to a gene: 7. The CDR3 spells CASRPGLAGGRQYF. CDR3 bases: TGTGCCAGCAGGCCGGGACTAGCGGGAGGACGACAGTACTTC.

The rearrangement joins TRBV20-1 to TRBJ1-1; D may be TRBD1 (5 bases). Germline V CDR1 and CDR2: DFQATT, SNEGSKA (reference sequence). This CDR3 is built from 13 residues. V lost 5 bases and J 1 base, leaving 11 bases between the germline ends. CDR3 bases: TGCAGTGCTGCAGGGAGAAAGAACACTGAAGCTTTCTTT. It specifies CSAAGRKNTEAFF.

This clonotype was counted between two and nine times. The chain recombines TRBV20-1 with TRBJ2-6; D is unresolved. CDR1 is DFQATT, CDR2 SNEGSKA, per germline (reference sequence). The CDR3 runs 12 residues. The CDR3 sequence is CSRTSGANVLTF. CDR3 nucleotide sequence: TGCAGCCGGACCTCTGGGGCCAACGTCCTGACTTTC.

This clonotype was seen repeatedly, ten times or more. The chain uses TRBV7-2 and TRBJ2-3; a weak D match, TRBD2 (5 bases). CDR3 size: 14 residues. Germline V gives CDR1 SGHTA, CDR2 FQGNSA. Trimming removed 7 bases at V and 6 bases at J, with 17 bases between. CDR3 nucleotides: TGTGCCAGCAACCAATTGTCGGAGGCCGATACGCAGTATTTT. Protein sequence: CASNQLSEADTQYF.